This T cell receptor beta chain was recorded in a study of human CD8 memory T cell subsets. TPEX cells were CCR7+ PD-1+ TIGIT+ early memory CD8+ T cells with exhausted-like traits. In terms of frequency, this clonotype is medium-sized (0.01 to 0.1%). The CDR3 has 13 amino acids. Germline lookup yields CDR1 MNHEY and CDR2 SMNVEV (reference sequence). TCR beta libraries were made by UMI-labeled 5' RACE. Following a re-call of the 5' RACE reads, TCRdb has one entry per CDR3 protein and lacks DNA. Its clone listing holds fewer than 7,500 distinct CDR3 sequences. The sequenced sample consisted of CD8+ T cells from PBMCs. This chain uses TRBV27 with TRBJ1-1. This clonotype was sampled from a human donor in good health. The CDR3 sequence is CASAHRGNTEAFF.